This paragraph reports one T cell receptor beta chain. Its specificity is unknown. PCR involved 60 Vbeta and 13 Jbeta primers. The repertoire was sequenced with immunoSEQ multiplex PCR; TCRdb's copy has only in-frame clones and lacks some. The sample yields 59,000 or so clones, approximately 75% seen once. This specimen belongs to a study of cytomegalovirus exposure and HLA in healthy donors. Study-level information: The 95 million to 120 million unique TCR beta sequences, from roughly 170 million T cells, were found by an earlier analysis.

The ends lost 4 bases at V and 1 base at J; junction bases unmatched: 9. The CDR3 runs to 16 residues. Germline V CDR1 and CDR2: KGHSH, LQKENI. Broader study findings: Sequencing artifact likely explains a cluster of highly shared sequence variants. Exclusion as indistinguishable affected some V segments, including TRBV6-2 and TRBV6-3.

This clonotype was sampled from a man aged 30-40 years in good health and CMV-seropositive. The V call is TRBV18, the J call TRBJ1-1; TRBD1 matches at 7 bases. What was sequenced was PBMCs. The CDR3 region has the DNA TGTGCCAGCTCACTTTCCGGGACAGTAAGGAACACTGAAGCTTTCTTT. Translated: CASSLSGTVRNTEAFF.